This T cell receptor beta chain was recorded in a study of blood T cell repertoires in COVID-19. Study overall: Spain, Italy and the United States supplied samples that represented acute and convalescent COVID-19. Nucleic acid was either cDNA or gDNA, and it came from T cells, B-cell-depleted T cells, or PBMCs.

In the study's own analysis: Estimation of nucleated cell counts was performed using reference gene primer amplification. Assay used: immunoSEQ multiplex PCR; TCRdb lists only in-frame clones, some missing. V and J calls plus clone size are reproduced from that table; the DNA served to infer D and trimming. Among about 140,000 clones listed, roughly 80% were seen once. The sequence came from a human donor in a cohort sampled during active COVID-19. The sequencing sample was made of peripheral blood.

Written as DNA, the CDR3 is TGTGCCAGCAGTCCCCTTGGGGGACAGTCGGACCTTCTAGCCAAAAACATTCAGTACTTC. The encoded protein is CASSPLGGQSDLLAKNIQYF. This sequence joins TRBV6-2 or TRBV6-3 and TRBJ2-4; 7 positions match TRBD1. J was trimmed by 0 bases and V by 5 bases; bases with no gene match: 19. CDR3 size: 20 residues. From germline, CDR1 is MNHEY and CDR2 SVGEGT.